These 18 T cell receptor beta chains were all obtained from the same sample, sequenced in a study of cytomegalovirus exposure and HLA in healthy donors. Amplification used 60 Vbeta primers and 13 Jbeta primers. Repertoires were generated with immunoSEQ multiplex PCR, while TCRdb's copy carries only in-frame clones and drops some. The repertoire consists of 99,000 or so clones, with almost 80% occurring once and the leading ten covering roughly 5.9%. Sequenced input: PBMCs. Receptors were obtained from a man between 60 and 75 years old in good health and CMV-seropositive.

V and J are TRBV6-1 and TRBJ1-5; D is unclear. Trimming shortened V by 8 bases and J by 6 bases, and 20 bases separated the two germline ends. Germline assignment: CDR1 MNHNS and CDR2 SASEGT. The CDR3 loop spans 15 amino acids. In DNA, the CDR3 is TGTGCCAGCTCTATAACGAGAGGGAATCGTCAGCCCCAGCATTTT. Translating gives CASSITRGNRQPQHF.

The chain carries TRBV5-4 and TRBJ2-5; maybe TRBD2 (7 bases). Trimming left V 3 bases short and J 5 bases short, with 20 bases between. CDR3 length equals 16 residues. The germline gives CDR1 SGHNT, CDR2 YYREEE (reference sequence). DNA for the CDR3: TGTGCCAGCAGCTCCCAAAGGGGGGGCGCGGGGGAGACCCAGTACTTC. It translates to CASSSQRGGAGETQYF.

V gene TRBV11-2 combines with J gene TRBJ2-5; D may be TRBD1 (5 bases). This CDR3 has 16 amino acids. From germline, CDR1 is SGHAT and CDR2 FQNNGV. Deletions cut 5 bases from V and 0 bases from J, with 16 bases between. The CDR3 DNA sequence: TGTGCCAGCAGCCAGGGCGGACCTATGTACCAAGAGACCCAGTACTTC. Translated, it gives CASSQGGPMYQETQYF. Supplemented by reference TRBV11-2 and TRBJ2-5, the full variable domain reads EAGVAQSPRYKIIEKRQSVAFWCNPISGHATLYWYQQILGQGPKLLIQFQNNGVVDDSQLPKDRFSAERLKGVDSTLKIQPAKLEDSAVYLCASSQGGPMYQETQYFGPGTRLLVL.

This CDR3 is CASSATPAGPGETQYF. The DNA for the CDR3 is TGCGCCAGCAGCGCGACCCCAGCGGGGCCAGGGGAGACCCAGTACTTC. This chain uses TRBV5-1 with TRBJ2-5; 7 nucleotides agree with TRBD2. Germline CDR1 reads SGHRS; CDR2 reads YFSETQ. V was pared by 4 bases and J by 5 bases, with 14 bases of the junction left unmatched. The CDR3 extends over 16 amino acids.

The J gene is TRBJ1-3, the V gene TRBV19; 8 nucleotides align to TRBD1. V shed 3 bases and J 0 bases; nucleotides not matched to a gene: 7. This CDR3 spans 17 amino acids. Germline CDR1 LNHDA, CDR2 SQIVND (reference sequence). The CDR3 bases are TGTGCCAGTAGTATGGGGGACAGGAGGAGCTCTGGAAACACCATATATTTT. This translates into CASSMGDRRSSGNTIYF.

The genes are TRBV4-2 and TRBJ1-2; tentative D call: TRBD1 (5 bases). CDR1 and CDR2 from the germline V gene are LGHNA and YNFKEQ. With 3 bases removed from V and 4 bases from J, the gap between germline ends came to 12 bases. The length of the CDR3 is 14 residues. Here the CDR3 DNA reads TGTGCCAGCAGCCAGGAGGGGAGATCCTATGGCTACACCTTC. It encodes CASSQEGRSYGYTF.

CDR3 amino acids: CASSAGQGAVTEAFF. The CDR3 DNA sequence: TGTGCCAGCAGTGCGGGACAGGGGGCTGTCACTGAAGCTTTCTTT. The rearrangement joins TRBV25-1 to TRBJ1-1; 12 bases line up with TRBD1. V dropped 4 bases and J dropped 4; count of bases not matched to a gene: 4. The CDR3 has 15 amino acids. CDR1 and CDR2 from the germline V gene are MGHDK and SYGVNS.

In its sample, this clone was seen once. The genes are TRBV18 and TRBJ1-6, with 9 nucleotides matching TRBD1. The CDR3 has 15 amino acids. V was clipped by 0 bases and J by 7 bases; unmatched bases: 1. The germline V gene has CDR1 KGHSH and CDR2 LQKENI. The CDR3 DNA follows: TGTGCCAGCTCACCACCGGGACAGGGAAATTCACCCCTCCACTTT. Its protein product is CASSPPGQGNSPLHF.

This sequence joins TRBV29-1 and TRBJ1-2; TRBD1 is a possible D gene (5 bases). Trimming took off 5 bases at V and 7 bases at J, with 14 bases between the two ends. This CDR3 region has 12 residues. The germline V gene has CDR1 SQVTM and CDR2 ANQGSEA. CDR3 sequence (DNA): TGCAGCGTTCCTAAGGCGGGGGTTGGCTACACCTTC. This translates into CSVPKAGVGYTF.

V is TRBV19 and J is TRBJ1-1; D remains ambiguous. There are 14 residues in the CDR3. Looked up from germline, CDR1 is LNHDA and CDR2 is SQIVND (reference sequence). Trimming removed 8 bases from V and 2 bases from J, with 15 bases in between. Here the CDR3 DNA reads TGTGCCAGTGCATTCCTAGATCTTAACACTGAAGCTTTCTTT. Translation gives CASAFLDLNTEAFF. Using reference TRBV19 and TRBJ1-1 for the parts outside the CDR3, the full variable domain is DGGITQSPKYLFRKEGQNVTLSCEQNLNHDAMYWYRQDPGQGLRLIYYSQIVNDFQKGDIAEGYSVSREKKESFPLTVTSAQKNPTAFYLCASAFLDLNTEAFFGQGTRLTVV.

This chain joins TRBV5-6 and TRBJ1-5, with D perhaps TRBD1 (6 bases). The CDR3 runs to 16 residues. Germline V gene sequence: CDR1 SGHDT, CDR2 YYEEEE. The V gene lost 4 bases and the J gene lost 1 base, with 15 bases spanning the gap. In DNA form, the CDR3 reads TGTGCCAGCAGCCCCTCAACAGGGATCAGCAATCAGCCCCAGCATTTT. Protein: CASSPSTGISNQPQHF.

CDR3 sequence: CASSVGRDPGNTIYF. The CDR3, as DNA: TGTGCCAGCAGTGTTGGGAGGGACCCCGGAAACACCATATATTTT. J is TRBJ1-3 and V is TRBV2; D is perhaps TRBD1 (5 bases). This CDR3 comprises 15 residues. Trimming shortened V by 4 bases and J by 4 bases, and 14 bases separated the two germline ends. Germline V gene lookup returns CDR1 SNHLY and CDR2 FYNNEI.

The J gene is TRBJ2-7, the V gene TRBV11-2, with D perhaps TRBD1 (6 bases). V was pared by 5 bases and J by 5 bases, with 16 bases between. This CDR3 is 14 amino acids long. Germline CDR1 is SGHAT and CDR2 is FQNNGV. The CDR3: CASSRYQGNNEQYF. CDR3 nucleotide sequence: TGTGCCAGCAGCCGTTATCAGGGGAACAACGAGCAGTACTTC.

J is TRBJ2-7 and V is TRBV5-6, with TRBD1 matching over 9 bases. CDR3 length: 15 amino acids. Trimming at V came to 0 bases and at J to 5 bases, leaving 6 bases not matched to a gene. Germline V gene data show CDR1 as SGHDT and CDR2 as YYEEEE. The CDR3, as DNA: TGTGCCAGCAGCTTGGGGGGACAGGGTCCCCACGAGCAGTACTTC. Encoded protein: CASSLGGQGPHEQYF.

This clone is a singleton in its sample. The junction and the germline gene differ at one end; a read error may be behind it. V and J are TRBV5-1 and TRBJ2-1; D not certain. Per germline, CDR1 SGHRS and CDR2 YFSETQ. The length of the CDR3 is 12 residues. CDR3 sequence (DNA): TGCGCCCGCCGCGGAGTGTCTGAGTTGAGCCTCTTC. It encodes CARRGVSELSLF.

This chain links TRBV12-5 with TRBJ2-7; D not resolved. Germline V CDR1 and CDR2: LGHNT, FRNRAP. V dropped 0 bases and J dropped 7 bases, with 7 bases sitting between them. CDR3 size: 12 residues. The CDR3 DNA follows: TGTGCTAGTGGTTTGGTAGTCGGGGAGCAGTACTTC. It translates to CASGLVVGEQYF.

This clone was recorded once. The CDR3 is CASQGTVGNIQYF. CDR3 nucleotide sequence: TGCGCCAGCCAGGGGACAGTGGGAAACATTCAGTACTTC. This chain links TRBV10-2 with TRBJ2-4, with 7 bases aligning to TRBD1. CDR1 and CDR2 from the germline V gene are WSHSY and SAAADI. The CDR3 totals 13 residues. Trimming removed 8 bases from V and 6 bases from J; junction bases left unmatched: 7.

The rearrangement links TRBV28 to TRBJ1-2, with 9 bases identical to TRBD1. CDR3 length: 14 residues. With V trimmed by 3 bases and J by 7 bases, 6 bases remained unmatched. Germline V gene sequence: CDR1 MDHEN, CDR2 SYDVKM. CDR3 in amino acids: CASSFPGTGSGYTF. The CDR3 DNA reads TGTGCCAGCAGTTTCCCCGGGACAGGGTCTGGCTACACCTTC.